This TCR beta chain derives from a study of T cell changes during pregnancy in multiple sclerosis. Here immunoSEQ multiplex PCR was the method, and the copy in TCRdb shows in-frame clones only, minus some. The repertoire holds fewer than 85,000 clones, with approximately 89% as singletons. This CDR3 region has 14 residues. CDR1 SGHAT and CDR2 FQNNGV come from the germline V gene. Trimming removed 3 bases at V and 9 bases at J, with 17 bases between. The rearrangement uses TRBV11-2 and TRBJ2-5; weak D call: TRBD2 (7 bases). The sequences come from peripheral blood, collected before pregnancy. The sequence was obtained from a female donor with multiple sclerosis, enrolled in a pregnancy study. The CDR3 loop reads CASSLAGTKGAQYF. In DNA, the CDR3 is TGTGCCAGCAGCTTGGCCGGGACTAAGGGGGCCCAGTACTTC.